The sequence of this T cell receptor beta chain was determined in a study of shared clonotypes between healthy human individuals. This CDR3 is 14 amino acids long. V was shortened by 0 bases and J by 3 bases, with 6 bases between the two germline ends. Germline V CDR1 and CDR2: SGHNT, YYREEE (reference sequence). This table comes from immunoSEQ multiplex PCR, and its TCRdb copy is limited to in-frame clones, with some not included. The data contain a few million clones, more than 85% of them singletons. Material for sequencing was naive CD4+ T cells from PBMCs. Described subset: CD45RA+ positively selected. This sequence originates from a man between 18 and 29 years old in good health. Some clones in this sample may be carry-over from other donors' samples. This chain joins TRBV5-4 and TRBJ2-2; the D gene is possibly TRBD2 (6 bases). Here the CDR3 DNA reads TGTGCCAGCAGCTTGGGGGACTACACCGGGGAGCTGTTTTTT. The encoded protein is CASSLGDYTGELFF.